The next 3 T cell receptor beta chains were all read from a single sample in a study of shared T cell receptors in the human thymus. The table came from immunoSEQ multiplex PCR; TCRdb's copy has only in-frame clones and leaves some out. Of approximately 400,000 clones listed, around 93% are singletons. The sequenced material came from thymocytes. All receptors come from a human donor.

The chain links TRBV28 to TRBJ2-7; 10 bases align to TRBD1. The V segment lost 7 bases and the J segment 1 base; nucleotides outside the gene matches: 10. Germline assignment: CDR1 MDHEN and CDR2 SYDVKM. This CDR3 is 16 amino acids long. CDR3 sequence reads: CASTTWGDRGSYEQYF. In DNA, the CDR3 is TGTGCCAGCACCACTTGGGGGGACAGGGGATCCTACGAGCAGTACTTC.

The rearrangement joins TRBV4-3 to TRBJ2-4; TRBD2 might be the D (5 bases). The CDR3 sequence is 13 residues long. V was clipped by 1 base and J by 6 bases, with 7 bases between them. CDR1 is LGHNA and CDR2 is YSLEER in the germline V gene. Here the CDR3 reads CASSQGLANIQYF. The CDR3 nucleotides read TGCGCCAGCAGCCAAGGGCTAGCAAACATTCAGTACTTC.

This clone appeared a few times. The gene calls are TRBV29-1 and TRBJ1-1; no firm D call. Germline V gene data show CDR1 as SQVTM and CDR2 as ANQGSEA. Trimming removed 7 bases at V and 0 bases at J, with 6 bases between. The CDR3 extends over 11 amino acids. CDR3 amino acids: CSGIVNTEAFF. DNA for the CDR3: TGCAGCGGCATAGTGAACACTGAAGCTTTCTTT.